The 30 T cell receptor beta chains below all came from one sample that was sequenced in a study of blood T cells in healthy people across ages (dated by TCRdb to 2014 to 2015). Library preparation employed 5' RACE. Sequenced on an Illumina HiSeq 2500. The second PCR ran for roughly 7 to 12 cycles and used a J-beta primer mix along with a sample-barcoded 5' primer. TCRdb trimmed the raw reads at Q25, called clones with MiXCR and kept productive beta chains. Under each unique CDR3 protein, matching rows form one entry showing the most common genes and DNA. The sample records hundreds of thousands of distinct CDR3 sequences, roughly 58% of which are singletons. Roughly 34% of the sample comes from the top ten. The specimen was blood. These receptors originate from a man in his 60s in good health.

In this sample, this clonotype turned up once. The CDR3 sequence: CASRSPGLAGGGEQFF. DNA for the CDR3: TGCGCCAGCAGAAGCCCGGGACTAGCGGGGGGAGGTGAGCAGTTCTTC. The chain carries TRBV5-1 and TRBJ2-1; 15 nucleotides agree with TRBD2. V lost 5 bases to trimming and J lost 9 bases; unmatched junction nucleotides: 9. CDR1 is SGHRS, CDR2 YFSETQ, per germline. The CDR3 is 16 amino acids.

The gene calls are TRBV14 and TRBJ2-3, with 8 bases identical to TRBD2. The ends lost 0 bases at V and 9 bases at J; junction bases unmatched: 8. The CDR3 loop spans 15 amino acids. Germline V gives CDR1 SGHDN, CDR2 FVKESK. This CDR3 is CASSQEVKRGITQYF. The CDR3 DNA reads TGTGCCAGCAGCCAAGAGGTCAAGCGGGGGATCACGCAGTATTTT.

This clonotype showed up just a few times. This sequence joins TRBV12-3 or TRBV12-4 and TRBJ2-1, with 12 bases lining up with TRBD1. The DNA end lines up better with TRBJ2-7; the J call may be wrong. The CDR3 contains 15 residues. CDR3 DNA: TGTGCCAGCAAACCGGGACAGGGGGCCTACAATGAGCAGTACTTC. Translation gives CASKPGQGAYNEQYF.

This chain uses TRBV7-2 with TRBJ2-4, with a tentative D call TRBD2 (6 bases). Matching the DNA end better, TRBJ2-5 makes the J call doubtful. Germline values: CDR1 SGHTA, CDR2 FQGNSA. This CDR3 region has 14 residues. CDR3 nucleotide sequence: TGTGCCAGCAGCCCCTTTTGGGGGAGGGAGACCCAGTACTTC. Protein: CASSPFWGRETQYF.

This clonotype was counted once. The V and J genes are TRBV18 and TRBJ2-3; the D is unclear. Per germline, CDR1 KGHSH and CDR2 LQKENI. V was clipped by 0 bases and J by 2 bases, with 12 bases between them. The CDR3 runs 16 residues. In nucleotides, the CDR3 is TGTGCCAGCTCACCACCGGGGATAGTAGCCACAGATACGCAGTATTTT. It encodes CASSPPGIVATDTQYF.

On this clonotype: At one end the junction does not follow the germline gene, possibly because of a read error. J is TRBJ2-7 and V is TRBV9, with D hard to call. This CDR3 contains 14 residues. CDR1 is SGDLS, CDR2 YYNGEE, per germline. The CDR3 protein is CASSPRGWANEQYF. CDR3 bases: TGTGCAAGCAGCCCCCGTGGTTGGGCGAATGAGCAGTACTTC.

The rearrangement links TRBV7-9 to TRBJ2-1; D unclear. The CDR3 sequence is 16 residues long. The germline CDR1 and CDR2 sequences are SEHNR and FQNEAQ (reference sequence). V was trimmed by 1 base and J by 6 bases, leaving 16 bases between them. For the CDR3, the DNA is TGTGCCAGCAGCTTAGTGGGTATGATCACCACCAATGAGCAGTTCTTC. It yields the protein CASSLVGMITTNEQFF.

The CDR3 DNA reads TGCAGTGCTAGAGATCGCACAGGGGACTATGGCTACACCTTC. It is translated as CSARDRTGDYGYTF. The chain couples TRBV20-1 to TRBJ1-2; 7 bases line up with TRBD1. The V and J ends lost 0 bases and 3 bases, in that order; junction bases with no gene match: 4. Germline V lookup: CDR1 DFQATT, CDR2 SNEGSKA (reference sequence). CDR3 length: 14 residues.

This clonotype was detected ten times or more. This rearrangement joins TRBV29-1 to TRBJ2-5; D call uncertain. The V gene's germline CDR1 is SQVTM and CDR2 ANQGSEA. V dropped 4 bases and J dropped 2 bases, with 8 bases sitting between them. CDR3 size: 12 residues. The CDR3 sequence is CSVGWAQETQYF. The DNA of the CDR3 is TGCAGCGTTGGGTGGGCTCAAGAGACCCAGTACTTC.

V and J are TRBV5-1 and TRBJ2-3; TRBD1 aligns across 7 bases. The germline CDR1 and CDR2 sequences are SGHRS and YFSETQ. The CDR3 is 14 residues long. With V trimmed by 4 bases and J by 4 bases, 6 bases remained unmatched. DNA for the CDR3: TGCGCCAGCAGCACCGGGACAGCCTCAGATACGCAGTATTTT. Translation: CASSTGTASDTQYF. The whole variable domain, filled in from reference TRBV5-1 and TRBJ2-3, reads KAGVTQTPRYLIKTRGQQVTLSCSPISGHRSVSWYQQTPGQGLQFLFEYFSETQRNKGNFPGRFSGRQFSNSRSEMNVSTLELGDSALYLCASSTGTASDTQYFGPGTRLTVL.

The J gene is TRBJ1-2, the V gene TRBV5-4; D is ambiguous. Trimming removed 0 bases at V and 4 bases at J, with 10 bases between. Germline V gives CDR1 SGHNT, CDR2 YYREEE (reference sequence). The CDR3 has 14 residues. The CDR3 sequence: CASSLGKGSYGYTF. As DNA, the CDR3 is TGTGCCAGCAGCTTGGGGAAGGGCTCCTATGGCTACACCTTC. Drawing the rest from reference TRBV5-4 and TRBJ1-2, the complete variable domain is ETGVTQSPTHLIKTRGQQVTLRCSSQSGHNTVSWYQQALGQGPQFIFQYYREEENGRGNFPPRFSGLQFPNYSSELNVNALELDDSALYLCASSLGKGSYGYTFGSGTRLTVV.

V is TRBV6-5 and J is TRBJ1-2; 9 bases line up with TRBD1. Germline V gene data show CDR1 as MNHEY and CDR2 as SVGAGI. This CDR3 has 15 residues. The J segment lost 4 bases and the V segment lost 8 bases, leaving 11 bases of the junction unmatched. In DNA, the CDR3 is TGTGCCAGCCGAGAAACAGGGGGCCTCACCTATGGCTACACCTTC. Its translation is CASRETGGLTYGYTF.

This clonotype showed up just once. The rearrangement uses TRBV7-9 and TRBJ2-3; 16 nucleotides align to TRBD2. V lost 5 bases to trimming and J lost 4 bases; unmatched junction nucleotides: 9. The CDR3 consists of 18 residues. CDR1 is SEHNR, CDR2 FQNEAQ, per germline (reference sequence). The chain's CDR3 is CASSEGLAGGPGSDTQYF. The CDR3 nucleotides are TGTGCCAGCAGCGAGGGACTAGCGGGGGGGCCCGGGTCAGATACGCAGTATTTT.

This chain connects TRBV10-3 to TRBJ2-5; 12 nucleotides line up with TRBD2. The germline V gene has CDR1 ENHRY and CDR2 SYGVKD. This CDR3 has 15 residues. The J segment lost 6 bases and the V segment lost 5 bases, leaving 7 bases of the junction unmatched. CDR3 amino acids: CAISTSGGQIQTQYF. CDR3 bases: TGTGCCATCAGTACTAGCGGGGGGCAAATTCAGACCCAGTACTTC.

Remarks on this clonotype: At one end the junction does not follow the germline gene, possibly because of a read error. This sequence joins TRBV28 and TRBJ2-1; D remains ambiguous. The CDR3 loop spans 14 amino acids. CDR1 is MDHEN and CDR2 is SYDVKM in the germline V gene. For the CDR3, the DNA is TGTGCCAGCAGCCGGCCCGCGTCCTGCAATGAGCAGTTCTTC. This translates into CASSRPASCNEQFF.

The chain carries TRBV20-1 and TRBJ2-5, with a possible D match to TRBD1 (7 bases). The CDR3 length is 13 residues. CDR1 and CDR2 (germline): DFQATT, SNEGSKA (reference sequence). V lost 5 bases, J lost 2 bases, and 12 bases lay in between. CDR3: CSADGGQQETQYF. The CDR3 DNA reads as TGCAGTGCTGACGGGGGACAGCAAGAGACCCAGTACTTC.

The chain uses TRBV6-4 and TRBJ1-1; D is possibly TRBD1 (5 bases). Germline V gene sequence: CDR1 MRHNA, CDR2 SNTAGT. There are 13 residues in the CDR3. V shed 0 bases and J shed 5 bases, with 7 bases lying between them. The DNA for the CDR3 is TGTGCCAGCAGTGACTCCAGGGAGACTGAAGCTTTCTTT. This translates into CASSDSRETEAFF.

This clonotype occurred a few times. V is TRBV7-2 and J is TRBJ2-1; 9 bases are a match to TRBD2. The trim removed 3 bases at V and 9 bases at J, leaving 12 bases unmatched. From germline, CDR1 is SGHTA and CDR2 FQGNSA. The CDR3 length is 16 residues. The CDR3 sequence: CASSFYAGTSRSEQFF. DNA for the CDR3: TGTGCCAGCAGCTTTTACGCGGGGACTAGCAGGAGTGAGCAGTTCTTC.

The CDR3 reads CASSEAVARCTF. In nucleotides, the CDR3 is TGTGCCAGCAGTGAAGCCGTGGCCAGGTGCACCTTC. V and J are TRBV6-1 and TRBJ1-2; no definite D call. The V gene's germline CDR1 is MNHNS and CDR2 SASEGT. The V end was cut by 0 bases, the J end by 13 bases, with 12 bases between. The CDR3 runs to 12 residues.

The chain uses TRBV20-1 and TRBJ2-3, with TRBD1 identical over 9 bases. Trimming took 7 bases from V and 5 from J; bases not matched to a gene: 13. This CDR3 has 15 amino acids. Germline V gives CDR1 DFQATT, CDR2 SNEGSKA (reference sequence). The CDR3 region is CSVGAGQGKRDTQYF. In DNA form, the CDR3 reads TGCAGTGTCGGGGCGGGACAGGGAAAGAGAGATACGCAGTATTTT.

Regarding this clonotype: A junction end diverges from the germline sequence, so it may reflect a read error. The chain combines TRBV10-3 with TRBJ2-7; D unclear. This CDR3 is 13 amino acids long. Germline lookup yields CDR1 ENHRY and CDR2 SYGVKD. The CDR3 DNA sequence: TGTGCCAGCAGTGATGGCGACCCCTACGAGCAGTACTTC. Its protein is CASSDGDPYEQYF.

This clonotype was seen once. The chain recombines TRBV20-1 with TRBJ1-1, with TRBD1 matching over 10 bases. This CDR3 is 14 amino acids long. Germline CDR1 and CDR2: DFQATT and SNEGSKA (reference sequence). The J segment lost 3 bases and the V segment lost 4 bases, leaving 5 bases of the junction unmatched. The CDR3 bases are TGCAGTGCTAAGACAGGGGGCGTATACACTGAAGCTTTCTTT. This gives the protein CSAKTGGVYTEAFF.

This chain connects TRBV27 to TRBJ2-7; 8 bases align to TRBD1. CDR1 and CDR2 (germline): MNHEY, SMNVEV (reference sequence). Trimming removed 4 bases from V and 1 base from J; junction bases left unmatched: 9. This CDR3 region has 16 residues. Here the CDR3 DNA reads TGTGCCAGCAGTTCCGGACAGGGACCTCCTTCCTACGAGCAGTACTTC. Amino acid sequence: CASSSGQGPPSYEQYF.

CDR3 region: CASSLVSGTINEQYF. CDR3 bases: TGCGCCAGCAGCTTGGTGTCCGGGACAATCAACGAGCAGTACTTC. This chain joins TRBV5-1 and TRBJ2-7; D might be TRBD1 (6 bases). The CDR3 consists of 15 residues. V was clipped by 0 bases and J by 5 bases, with 15 bases between them. Per the germline V gene, CDR1 is SGHRS and CDR2 is YFSETQ.

This clonotype was counted a few times. The chain carries TRBV4-2 and TRBJ1-2, with D possibly matching TRBD1 (5 bases). V was clipped by 4 bases and J by 2 bases, with 14 bases between them. The CDR3 extends over 15 amino acids. CDR1 and CDR2 (germline): LGHNA, YNFKEQ. DNA of the CDR3: TGTGCCAGCAGCCCCTCGGGGCAGATCAACTATGGCTACACCTTC. It codes for CASSPSGQINYGYTF.

The table lists this clonotype with a count of one. The chain carries TRBV4-2 and TRBJ2-1; 12 bases line up with TRBD2. The germline CDR1 and CDR2 sequences are LGHNA and YNFKEQ. This CDR3 contains 20 residues. The V and J ends lost 0 bases and 6 bases, in that order; junction bases with no gene match: 15. In DNA, the CDR3 is TGTGCCAGCAGCCAAGACGGTCTAGCGGGGGGGCTAGGGACGGTCAATGAGCAGTTCTTC. Its translation: CASSQDGLAGGLGTVNEQFF.

This chain's CDR3 is CASSSGQGHEKLFF. For the CDR3, the DNA is TGCGCCAGCAGCTCGGGACAGGGGCATGAAAAACTGTTTTTT. The V call is TRBV5-1, the J call TRBJ1-4; 10 bases line up with TRBD1. Trimming removed 3 bases from V and 6 bases from J; junction bases left unmatched: 2. The CDR3 consists of 14 residues. Germline assignment: CDR1 SGHRS and CDR2 YFSETQ.

A single count supports this clonotype. The chain carries TRBV4-1 and TRBJ2-7; TRBD2 aligns across 7 bases. Per the germline V gene, CDR1 is MGHRA and CDR2 is YSYEKL. Germline trimming cut 4 bases from V and 2 bases from J; bases unmatched to any gene: 8. The CDR3 has 15 amino acids. CDR3 protein: CASSPLAGDTYEQYF. The CDR3 nucleotides read TGCGCCAGCAGCCCACTGGCGGGGGATACCTACGAGCAGTACTTC.

There are many counts of this clonotype. The CDR3 loop reads CASSLRYQETQYF. CDR3 in DNA: TGTGCCAGCAGTTTGCGGTACCAAGAGACCCAGTACTTC. The chain couples TRBV6-5 to TRBJ2-5; no clear D gene. CDR3 length equals 13 residues. CDR1 MNHEY and CDR2 SVGAGI come from the germline V gene. Between the trimmed V and J ends, which lost 4 bases and 0 bases, there was a span of 6 bases.

This chain uses TRBV7-9 with TRBJ1-1, with TRBD1 as a possible D gene (6 bases). The CDR3 length is 13 residues. Germline values: CDR1 SEHNR, CDR2 FQNEAQ (reference sequence). V gave up 5 bases and J gave up 6 bases, with 13 bases separating them. The CDR3 DNA reads TGTGCCAGCAGCGCCCCAGGGGCGGCTGAAGCTTTCTTT. It encodes CASSAPGAAEAFF. Full variable domain (remainder filled in from reference TRBV7-9 and TRBJ1-1): DTGVSQNPRHKITKRGQNVTFRCDPISEHNRLYWYRQTLGQGPEFLTYFQNEAQLEKSRLLSDRFSAERPKGSFSTLEIQRTEQGDSAMYLCASSAPGAAEAFFGQGTRLTVV.